The present T cell receptor (beta chain) was sequenced within a study of prognosis after radiotherapy for stage I lung cancer. Germline lookup yields CDR1 MDHEN and CDR2 SYDVKM. With 6 bases clipped from V and 2 bases from J, the junction kept 16 bases outside the gene matches. The CDR3 totals 17 residues. The genomic DNA TCR beta CDR3 region underwent two rounds of multiplex PCR. First-round PCR, the initial amplification, used primers specific to each TRBV and TRBJ gene. TCRdb ran MiXCR on the multiplex PCR reads and lists one entry per CDR3 protein. The repertoire holds tens of thousands of distinct CDR3 sequences, with around 22% as singletons. Study results and limitations: Patients developing distant metastases showed lower Shannon entropy after stereotactic body radiation therapy.

The sample holds many counts of this clonotype. The antigen remains undetermined. The sequenced sample was PBMCs, obtained before or after stereotactic body radiation therapy (not recorded which). This sequence originates from a donor at least 50 years old with non-small cell lung cancer. V and J are TRBV28 and TRBJ2-7; 7 bases agree with TRBD1. CDR3 amino acids: CASSPTSWTGLTYEQYF. Here the CDR3 DNA reads TGTGCCAGCAGCCCGACCTCATGGACAGGATTGACCTACGAGCAGTACTTC.